Listed here are 5 T cell receptor beta chains from one sample, sequenced in a study of glioma-infiltrating T cells. Amplification of TCR alpha and beta CDR3 regions from RNA used iRepertoire nested multiplex PCR. TCRdb fed the multiplex PCR reads into MiXCR, producing one record per CDR3 protein. Here the sample spans fewer than 500,000 distinct CDR3 sequences, about 40% being singletons. The sequenced sample was glioma tissue, nonneoplastic brain tissue, or PBMCs (not recorded which). Source of these receptors: a human donor with low-grade glioma or glioblastoma, undergoing nonglioma brain surgery, or in good health (not recorded which).

This sequence joins TRBV5-1 and TRBJ1-6; D is perhaps TRBD1 (5 bases). The CDR3 has 14 amino acids. In germline, CDR1 is SGHRS, CDR2 YFSETQ. Trimming stripped 4 bases from V and 5 bases from J, with 10 bases between. CDR3 region: CASSPGTDNSPLHF. The DNA of the CDR3 is TGCGCCAGCAGCCCTGGGACGGATAATTCACCCCTCCACTTT. Drawing the rest from reference TRBV5-1 and TRBJ1-6, the complete variable domain is KAGVTQTPRYLIKTRGQQVTLSCSPISGHRSVSWYQQTPGQGLQFLFEYFSETQRNKGNFPGRFSGRQFSNSRSEMNVSTLELGDSALYLCASSPGTDNSPLHFGNGTRLTVT.

This clonotype was observed a few times. The chain has TRBV7-8 and TRBJ2-7; possible D gene TRBD1, 6 bases. Trimming took off 3 bases at V and 0 bases at J, with 12 bases between the two ends. This CDR3 region has 15 residues. Germline CDR1 reads SGHVS; CDR2 reads FQNEAQ. The DNA for the CDR3 is TGTGCCAGCAGCTTTCGGGACACCTACTCCTACGAGCAGTACTTC. Protein: CASSFRDTYSYEQYF.

Details on this clonotype: A much larger clone differs by one base, so this may be a read error. The chain has TRBV6-2 or TRBV6-3 and TRBJ2-1; D not certain. The CDR3 runs 13 residues. The germline V gene has CDR1 MNHEY and CDR2 SVGEGT. The CDR3 nucleotides are TGTGCCAGCAGTTACGATGATTACAATGGGCAGTTCTTC. This encodes CASSYDDYNGQFF.

This clonotype was detected ten times or more. This chain uses TRBV27 with TRBJ2-1; 7 bases match TRBD2. V trimming: 2 bases; J trimming: 3 bases; junction bases outside the gene matches: 7. This CDR3 has 16 residues. Germline CDR1 reads MNHEY; CDR2 reads SMNVEV (reference sequence). Here the CDR3 reads CASSLSPSGGYNEQFF. CDR3 in DNA: TGTGCCAGCAGTTTAAGTCCTAGCGGAGGCTACAATGAGCAGTTCTTC.

The count of this clonotype is one. Written as DNA, the CDR3 is TGTGCCAGTCCGCCCATCACGAGCAGGGGGCGTTCTGCGGGAGTGGATGAGCAGTTCTTC. Amino acids: CASPPITSRGRSAGVDEQFF. This chain connects TRBV28 to TRBJ2-1; D possibly corresponds to TRBD1 (8 bases). V lost 9 bases and J 8 bases, leaving 38 bases between the germline ends. Per germline, CDR1 MDHEN and CDR2 SYDVKM. The CDR3 is 20 residues long.